Listed below are T cell receptor beta chains from one sample, sequenced in a study of T cells in Graves' hyperthyroidism and ophthalmopathy. TCRdb re-derived calls from the multiplex PCR reads in MiXCR, one entry per CDR3 protein. Among about 370,000 distinct CDR3 sequences listed, 15% were seen once. Input material: blood. These receptors were collected from an older woman with Graves' ophthalmopathy. Each CDR3 is given with its conserved first and last residue. The order of the fields is CDR3 DNA, CDR3 protein, V gene, J gene, clone size, D gene. D genes are given only for firm matches. Clone size is shown for a subset of rows, as once, few, many or a class of expanded clone.

TGCAGTGCTATCTGGCAGCCGGGGGAGGAGACCCAGTACTTC	CSAIWQPGEETQYF	TRBV20-1	TRBJ2-5	NA	NA
TGTGCCAGCAGGAGGACTAGCGGGAGCAATGAGCAGTTCTTC	CASRRTSGSNEQFF	TRBV27	TRBJ2-1	few	TRBD2
TGTGCCAGCAGTCCCGGGGGTGCGAGCGGGAGCGGCGAGCAGTACTTC	CASSPGGASGSGEQYF	TRBV28	TRBJ2-7	many	TRBD2
TGCGCCAGCAGCGGGGACGACAGGTTTGAGACCCAGTACTTC	CASSGDDRFETQYF	TRBV5-1	TRBJ2-5	NA	NA
TGCAGTGCTCCAGACTCTACGGGACGGAATGAGCAGTTCTTC	CSAPDSTGRNEQFF	TRBV20-1	TRBJ2-1	many	NA
TGTGCTAGTGCTCGCCCTGGCCTCTCTTACGAGCAGTACTTC	CASARPGLSYEQYF	TRBV12-5	TRBJ2-7	few	NA
TGTGCCAGCAGTGGAGACACTGGGGAAAAACTGTTTTTT	CASSGDTGEKLFF	TRBV2	TRBJ1-4	many	NA
TGTGCCAGCAGAAGACTAACGGAAGAGACCCAGTACTTC	CASRRLTEETQYF	TRBV2	TRBJ2-5	many	NA
TGTGCCAGCACCCTAAGGGCGGATATGAACACTGAAGCTTTCTTT	CASTLRADMNTEAFF	TRBV27	TRBJ1-1	many	NA
TGTGCCAGCAGCTTGTGGACAGAAGAGACCCAGTACTTC	CASSLWTEETQYF	TRBV5-6	TRBJ2-5	many	NA
TGCAGTGCTCGCATAGCGGGATCCACCTACGAGCAGTGCTTC	CSARIAGSTYEQCF	TRBV20-1	TRBJ2-7	few	TRBD2
TGTGCCAGCACTCAGGGGTCGAGCTCTGGAAACACCATATATTTT	CASTQGSSSGNTIYF	TRBV12-3/TRBV12-4	TRBJ1-3	many	NA
TGCGCCAGCAGCACCGGGACAGGGAGCGGTTCACCCCTCCACTTT	CASSTGTGSGSPLHF	TRBV5-1	TRBJ1-6	many	TRBD1
TGTGCCAGCAGTTTCCTAGTGGCCCTCCCGGACACCGGGGAGCTGTTTTTT	CASSFLVALPDTGELFF	TRBV12-3/TRBV12-4	TRBJ2-2	many	NA
TGTGCCAGCAGCCAAGGTTTACCGGGACAGCCTGGAAACACCATATATTTT	CASSQGLPGQPGNTIYF	TRBV14	TRBJ1-3	NA	TRBD1
TGTGCCAGCAGCGTAGAGAGCGGGAGGGCCGGCGGGGAGCTGTTTTTT	CASSVESGRAGGELFF	TRBV9	TRBJ2-2	few	TRBD2
TGTGCCAGCAGTTTAAAGGAGCGGGTCCCCTACAATGAGCAGTTCTTC	CASSLKERVPYNEQFF	TRBV27	TRBJ2-1	many	NA
TGTGCCAGCACCACGCAGATCCTGGGGAACACTGAAGCTTTCTTT	CASTTQILGNTEAFF	TRBV12-3/TRBV12-4	TRBJ1-1	few	NA
TGTGCCAGCAGACAACAGGGCTATGAAAAACTGTTTTTT	CASRQQGYEKLFF	TRBV6-1	TRBJ1-4	many	NA
TGTGCCAGCAGCGTCGGACTAGCGGGAGGACAAGAGACCCAGTACTTC	CASSVGLAGGQETQYF	TRBV9	TRBJ2-5	NA	TRBD2
TGTGCCAGCAGCCAAGGGCCCCGGGCCAGAGGGGGCTACACCTTC	CASSQGPRARGGYTF	TRBV3-1	TRBJ1-2	few	NA
TGTGCCAGCAGCCCAAAGCGGTTCCGCGAGCAGTACTTC	CASSPKRFREQYF	TRBV3-1	TRBJ2-7	many	NA
TGTGCCAGCAGCCAAGACCGGTCCTACTGGGGGAACGAGCAGTACTTC	CASSQDRSYWGNEQYF	TRBV3-1	TRBJ2-7	many	NA
TGTGCCAGCAGCTTAAGGCAAAGCACAGATACGCAGTATTTT	CASSLRQSTDTQYF	TRBV11-1	TRBJ2-3	many	NA
TGTGCCACCGGGCAGCGGGAGGTGACAGATACGCAGTATTTT	CATGQREVTDTQYF	TRBV24-1	TRBJ2-3	many	TRBD2
TGTGCCATCAGTGAAGCGGGACGGACCTCCTACGAGCAGTACTTC	CAISEAGRTSYEQYF	TRBV10-3	TRBJ2-7	few	TRBD2
TGCGCCAGCAGCGCCCAGGGGGGGTACTACGAGCAGTACTTC	CASSAQGGYYEQYF	TRBV5-1	TRBJ2-7	many	NA
TGTGCCAGCAGCTTGGACGGGGCAAATCAGCCCCAGCATTTT	CASSLDGANQPQHF	TRBV7-2	TRBJ1-5	many	NA
TGTGCCAGCAGGGGACAGGGGGGGACCTGGGAGCAGTACTTC	CASRGQGGTWEQYF	TRBV6-1	TRBJ2-7	few	TRBD1
TGTGCCAGCAGCTCCAGGTTAGCGGGAGACGAGCAGTACTTC	CASSSRLAGDEQYF	TRBV27	TRBJ2-7	NA	TRBD2
TGTGCCAGCAGTGTGGGGGCTGACACCGGGGAGCTGTTTTTT	CASSVGADTGELFF	TRBV6-1	TRBJ2-2	NA	NA